This T cell receptor (beta chain) emerged from a study of CD8 T cells in Susac syndrome. The CDR3 contains 16 residues. The germline V gene encodes CDR1 LGHNA and CDR2 YNFKEQ. Trimming at V came to 0 bases and at J to 3 bases, leaving 8 bases not matched to a gene. Study observations and caveats: Clonal CD8+ expansion in Susac was highest in TEMRA cells and active patients.

Reverse transcription of about 0.45 to 1 ug RNA was carried out with random hexamers. The method of amplification for TCR beta CDR3 was immunoSEQ multiplex PCR, covering 54 Vbeta and 13 Jbeta. TCRdb re-analysed the immunoSEQ multiplex PCR reads in MiXCR, keeping a single row per CDR3 protein. The data show about 120,000 distinct CDR3 sequences, about 95% seen once. TEMRA cells were FACS-enriched, unlike CD8+ and CD4+ T cells, which were negatively isolated. This clonotype has only one observation. What it binds is not known. The chain combines TRBV4-2 with TRBJ2-7; TRBD1 aligns across 7 bases. The clonotype originates from a human donor with Susac syndrome. Sequenced: CD8+ T cells from PBMCs. CDR3 amino acids: CASSQDSQQGHYEQYF. The CDR3 bases are TGTGCCAGCAGCCAAGATTCCCAACAGGGGCACTACGAGCAGTACTTC.